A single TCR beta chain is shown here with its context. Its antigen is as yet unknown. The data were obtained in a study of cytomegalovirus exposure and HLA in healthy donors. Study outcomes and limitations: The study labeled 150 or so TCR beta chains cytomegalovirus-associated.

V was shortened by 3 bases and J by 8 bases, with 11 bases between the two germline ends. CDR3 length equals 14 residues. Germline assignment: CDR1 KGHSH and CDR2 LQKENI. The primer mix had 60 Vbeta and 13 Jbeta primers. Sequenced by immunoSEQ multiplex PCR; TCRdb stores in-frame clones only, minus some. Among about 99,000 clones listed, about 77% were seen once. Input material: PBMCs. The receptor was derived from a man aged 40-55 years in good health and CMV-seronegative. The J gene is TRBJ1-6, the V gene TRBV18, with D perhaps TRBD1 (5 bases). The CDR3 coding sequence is TGTGCCAGCTCACCCGGCGGGGGGGATTCACCCCTCCACTTT. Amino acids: CASSPGGGDSPLHF. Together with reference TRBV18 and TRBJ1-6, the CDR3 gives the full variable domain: NAGVMQNPRHLVRRRGQEARLRCSPMKGHSHVYWYRQLPEEGLKFMVYLQKENIIDESGMPKERFSAEFPKEGPSILRIQQVVRGDSAAYFCASSPGGGDSPLHFGNGTRLTVT.